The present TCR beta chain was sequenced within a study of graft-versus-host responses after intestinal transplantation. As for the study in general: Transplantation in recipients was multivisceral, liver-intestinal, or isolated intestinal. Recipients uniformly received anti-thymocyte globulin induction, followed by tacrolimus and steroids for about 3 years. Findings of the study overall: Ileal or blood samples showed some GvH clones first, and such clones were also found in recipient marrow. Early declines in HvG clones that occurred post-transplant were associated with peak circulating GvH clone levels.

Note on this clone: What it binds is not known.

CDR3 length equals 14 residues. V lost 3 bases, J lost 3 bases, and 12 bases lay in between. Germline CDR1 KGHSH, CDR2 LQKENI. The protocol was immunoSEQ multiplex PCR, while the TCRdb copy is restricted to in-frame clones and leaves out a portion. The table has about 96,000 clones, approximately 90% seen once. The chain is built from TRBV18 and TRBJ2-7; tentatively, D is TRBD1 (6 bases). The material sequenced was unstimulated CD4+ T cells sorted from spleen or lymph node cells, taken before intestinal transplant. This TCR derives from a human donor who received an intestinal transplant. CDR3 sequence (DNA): TGTGCCAGCTCACCGCGGACAGTCAACTACGAGCAGTACTTC. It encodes CASSPRTVNYEQYF.